This T cell receptor beta chain was identified during a study of OX40 agonist ivuxolimab in advanced cancers. Study overall: All patients had ivuxolimab intravenously every 2 weeks at 0.01 to 10 mg/kg. Partial responses were seen in three patients, one with hepatocellular carcinoma and two with cutaneous melanoma.

The V gene's germline CDR1 is SSHAT and CDR2 FNYEAQ (reference sequence). The CDR3 has 17 amino acids. Worth noting for this clone: Germline is not matched at one junction end, which may reflect a read error.

Profiling relied on immunoSEQ multiplex PCR, and the TCRdb table lists in-frame clones only, not all of them. Here the sample spans under 70,000 clones, 86% being singletons. Source: CD4+ or CD8+ T cells sorted from blood, taken in a trial of the OX40 agonist ivuxolimab. The clonotype originates from an adult with an advanced solid tumor such as melanoma, head and neck, liver or kidney cancer. The V call is TRBV7-7, the J call TRBJ2-5; either TRBD1 or TRBD2 may supply D (6 bases each). CDR3 protein: CASSLAVGGQRRETQYF. The CDR3 DNA reads TGTGCTAGCAGCTTAGCGGTGGGGGGCCAACGAAGGGAGACCCAGTACTTC.